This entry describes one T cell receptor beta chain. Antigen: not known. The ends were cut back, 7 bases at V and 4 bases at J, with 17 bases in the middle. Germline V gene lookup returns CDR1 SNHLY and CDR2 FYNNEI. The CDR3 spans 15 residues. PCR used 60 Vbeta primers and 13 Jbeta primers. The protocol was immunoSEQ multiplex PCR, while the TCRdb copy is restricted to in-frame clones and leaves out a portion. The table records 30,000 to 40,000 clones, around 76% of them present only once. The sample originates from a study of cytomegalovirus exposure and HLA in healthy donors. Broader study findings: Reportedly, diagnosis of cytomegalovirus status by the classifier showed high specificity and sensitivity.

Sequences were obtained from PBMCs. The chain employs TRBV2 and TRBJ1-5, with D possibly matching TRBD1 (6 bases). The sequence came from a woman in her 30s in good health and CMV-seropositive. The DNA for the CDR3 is TGTGCCAGCAACCCTTTGCCAGGGGCAAATCAGCCCCAGCATTTT. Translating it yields CASNPLPGANQPQHF. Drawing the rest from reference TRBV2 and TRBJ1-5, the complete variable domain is EPEVTQTPSHQVTQMGQEVILRCVPISNHLYFYWYRQILGQKVEFLVSFYNNEISEKSEIFDDQFSVERPDGSNFTLKIRSTKLEDSAMYFCASNPLPGANQPQHFGDGTRLSIL.